Reported below is one T cell receptor beta chain. The target antigen is unknown. This entry is derived from a study of T cells in Graves' hyperthyroidism and ophthalmopathy. About the research overall: At initial diagnosis, before any treatment had begun, peripheral blood was obtained. Points from the study as a whole: Blood shared most expanded thyroid clonotypes above 0.001. A model of 13 V-J features distinguished ophthalmopathy from stable hyperthyroidism.

The V gene lost 2 bases and the J gene lost 4 bases, with 6 bases spanning the gap. This CDR3 is 12 amino acids long. Germline CDR1 DFQATT, CDR2 SNEGSKA (reference sequence). RNA transcripts yielded amplified TCR beta CDR3 regions. HTBI primers were used for first-round RT-PCR of the TCR CDR3. Using its own MiXCR run on the multiplex PCR reads, TCRdb lists one record per CDR3 protein. The data contain fewer than 900,000 distinct CDR3 sequences, about 16% of them seen just once; the ten biggest clones take up under 10%. Uncontrolled infections, other autoimmune diseases, pregnancy or lactation led to exclusion of patients.

The source material was blood. V gene TRBV20-1 combines with J gene TRBJ1-3; D unresolved. This TCR came from a man aged 18 to 35 with Graves' hyperthyroidism. The CDR3 DNA follows: TGCAGTGCTAGACCGGGAGGAAACACCATATATTTT. This sequence encodes CSARPGGNTIYF.